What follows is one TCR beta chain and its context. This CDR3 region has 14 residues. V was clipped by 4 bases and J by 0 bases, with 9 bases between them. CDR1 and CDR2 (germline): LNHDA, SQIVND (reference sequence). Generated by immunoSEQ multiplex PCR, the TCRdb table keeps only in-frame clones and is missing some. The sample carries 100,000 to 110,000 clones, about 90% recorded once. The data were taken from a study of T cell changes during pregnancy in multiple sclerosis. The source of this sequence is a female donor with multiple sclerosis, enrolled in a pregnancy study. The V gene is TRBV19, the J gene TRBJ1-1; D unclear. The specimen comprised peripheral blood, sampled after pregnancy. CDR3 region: CASSTPGLNTEAFF. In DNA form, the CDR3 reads TGTGCCAGTAGTACCCCAGGATTGAACACTGAAGCTTTCTTT. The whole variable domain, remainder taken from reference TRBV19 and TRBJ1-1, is DGGITQSPKYLFRKEGQNVTLSCEQNLNHDAMYWYRQDPGQGLRLIYYSQIVNDFQKGDIAEGYSVSREKKESFPLTVTSAQKNPTAFYLCASSTPGLNTEAFFGQGTRLTVV.